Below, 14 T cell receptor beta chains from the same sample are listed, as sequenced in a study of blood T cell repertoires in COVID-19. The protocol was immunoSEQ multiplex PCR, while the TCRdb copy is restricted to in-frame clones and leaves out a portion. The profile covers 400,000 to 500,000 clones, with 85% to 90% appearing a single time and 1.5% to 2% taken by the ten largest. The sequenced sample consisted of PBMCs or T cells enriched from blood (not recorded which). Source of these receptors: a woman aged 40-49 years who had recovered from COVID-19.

DNA for the CDR3: TGCGCCAGCAGCCTCAACCAGGGGGATCAAGGCTACACCTTC. It is translated as CASSLNQGDQGYTF. The chain is built from TRBV5-1 and TRBJ1-2; TRBD1 matches at 7 bases. V was clipped by 4 bases and J by 8 bases; unmatched bases: 11. Germline V gene lookup returns CDR1 SGHRS and CDR2 YFSETQ. The CDR3 runs to 14 residues. The complete variable domain, with remaining parts taken from reference TRBV5-1 and TRBJ1-2, reads KAGVTQTPRYLIKTRGQQVTLSCSPISGHRSVSWYQQTPGQGLQFLFEYFSETQRNKGNFPGRFSGRQFSNSRSEMNVSTLELGDSALYLCASSLNQGDQGYTFGSGTRLTVV.

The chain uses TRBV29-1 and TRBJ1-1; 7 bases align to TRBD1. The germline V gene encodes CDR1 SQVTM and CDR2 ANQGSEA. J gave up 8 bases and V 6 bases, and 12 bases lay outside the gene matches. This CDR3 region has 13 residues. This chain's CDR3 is CSVAPDREREAFF. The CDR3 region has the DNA TGCAGCGTGGCACCAGACAGGGAACGGGAAGCTTTCTTT.

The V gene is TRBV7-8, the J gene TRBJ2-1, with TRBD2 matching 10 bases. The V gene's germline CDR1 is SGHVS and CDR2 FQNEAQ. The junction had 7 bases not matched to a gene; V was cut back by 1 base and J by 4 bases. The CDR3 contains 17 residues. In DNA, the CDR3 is TGTGCCAGCAGCTTAGTTTCGACTAGCGGGTTGTACAATGAGCAGTTCTTC. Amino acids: CASSLVSTSGLYNEQFF.

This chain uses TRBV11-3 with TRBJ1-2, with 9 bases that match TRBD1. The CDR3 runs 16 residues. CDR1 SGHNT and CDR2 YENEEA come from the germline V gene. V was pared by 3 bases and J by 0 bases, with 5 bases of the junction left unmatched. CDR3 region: CASSLGQGNPNYGYTF. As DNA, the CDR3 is TGTGCCAGCAGCTTGGGACAGGGTAATCCTAACTATGGCTACACCTTC.

The CDR3 spells CASSLMWGGAGRSGYTF. CDR3 coding DNA: TGTGCCAGCAGTTTAATGTGGGGAGGAGCGGGACGGAGCGGCTACACCTTC. The rearrangement links TRBV27 to TRBJ1-2; a possible D gene is TRBD1 (5 bases). From germline, CDR1 is MNHEY and CDR2 SMNVEV (reference sequence). Trimming cost V 2 bases and J 8 bases, with 24 bases left between them. The CDR3 consists of 17 residues.

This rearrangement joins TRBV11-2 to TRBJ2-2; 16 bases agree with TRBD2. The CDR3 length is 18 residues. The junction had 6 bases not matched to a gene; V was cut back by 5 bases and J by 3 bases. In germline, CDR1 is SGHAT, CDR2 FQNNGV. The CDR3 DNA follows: TGTGCCAGCAGCAAGGGACTAGCGGGAGGGGGGTACACCGGGGAGCTGTTTTTT. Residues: CASSKGLAGGGYTGELFF.

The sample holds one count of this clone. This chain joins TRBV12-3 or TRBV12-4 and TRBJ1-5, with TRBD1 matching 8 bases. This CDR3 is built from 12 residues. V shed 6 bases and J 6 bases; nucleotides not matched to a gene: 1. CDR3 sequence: CASSRGPQPQHF. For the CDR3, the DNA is TGTGCCAGCAGCAGGGGGCCTCAGCCCCAGCATTTT.

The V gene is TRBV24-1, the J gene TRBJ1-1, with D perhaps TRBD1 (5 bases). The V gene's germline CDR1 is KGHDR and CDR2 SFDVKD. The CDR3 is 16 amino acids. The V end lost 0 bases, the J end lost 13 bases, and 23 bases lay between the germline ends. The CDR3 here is CATSDLGDSYLQKLFF. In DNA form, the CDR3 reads TGTGCCACCAGTGATTTGGGAGACAGCTACCTTCAGAAGCTTTTCTTT.

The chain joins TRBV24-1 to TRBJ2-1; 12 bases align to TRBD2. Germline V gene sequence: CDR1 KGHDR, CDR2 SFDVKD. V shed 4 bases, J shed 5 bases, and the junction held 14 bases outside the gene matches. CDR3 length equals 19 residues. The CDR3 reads CATSEGTSGSSARNNEQFF. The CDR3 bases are TGTGCCACCAGTGAAGGGACTAGCGGGTCAAGCGCTAGGAACAATGAGCAGTTCTTC.

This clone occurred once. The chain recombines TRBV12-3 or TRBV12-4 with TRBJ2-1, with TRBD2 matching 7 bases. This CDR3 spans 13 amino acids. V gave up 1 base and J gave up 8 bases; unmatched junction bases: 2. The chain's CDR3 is CASSLGGGYEQFF. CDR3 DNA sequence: TGTGCCAGCAGTTTAGGGGGGGGGTATGAGCAGTTCTTC.

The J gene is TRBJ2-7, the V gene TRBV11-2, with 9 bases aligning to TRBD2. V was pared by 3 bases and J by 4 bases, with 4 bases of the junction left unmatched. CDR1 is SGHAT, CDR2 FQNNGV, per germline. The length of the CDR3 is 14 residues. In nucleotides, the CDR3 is TGTGCCAGCAGCTTGAGCGGGGGGACTTACGAGCAGTACTTC. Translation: CASSLSGGTYEQYF.

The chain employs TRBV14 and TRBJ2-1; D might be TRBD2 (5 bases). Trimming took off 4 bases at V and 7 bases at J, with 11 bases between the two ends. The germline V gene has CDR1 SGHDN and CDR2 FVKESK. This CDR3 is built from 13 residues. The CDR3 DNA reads TGTGCCAGCAGCCCTCCGGACTTGAATGAGCAGTTCTTC. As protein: CASSPPDLNEQFF.

The CDR3 coding sequence is TGTGCCAGCAGCCTAAAGCGGCCCATCTCTGGAAACACCATATATTTT. This sequence encodes CASSLKRPISGNTIYF. This chain connects TRBV21-1 to TRBJ1-3. TRBV21-1 is termed a pseudogene. This CDR3 contains 16 residues.

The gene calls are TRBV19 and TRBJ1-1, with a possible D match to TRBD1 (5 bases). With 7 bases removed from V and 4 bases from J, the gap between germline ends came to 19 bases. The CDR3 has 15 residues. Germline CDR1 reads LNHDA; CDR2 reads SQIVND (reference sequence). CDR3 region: CASTPGPGRGTEAFF. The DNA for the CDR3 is TGTGCCAGTACCCCCGGCCCAGGGAGGGGCACTGAAGCTTTCTTT.